This T cell receptor beta chain was profiled in a study of tumor-infiltrating lymphocytes in localized non-small cell lung cancer. Looking at the study overall: From each patient, both tumor and uninvolved lung, non-adjacent to tumor, were sampled.

Produced via immunoSEQ multiplex PCR; TCRdb's table is partial and in-frame only. This table holds around 12,000 clones, around four fifths found once. Between the trimmed V and J ends, which lost 8 bases and 1 base, there was a span of 5 bases. CDR3 length: 11 residues. The germline V gene has CDR1 ENHRY and CDR2 SYGVKD. V gene TRBV10-3 combines with J gene TRBJ1-1; D perhaps matches TRBD1 (5 bases). Material: uninvolved lung tissue not adjacent to the tumor. This clonotype was sampled from a human donor with non-small cell lung cancer. The CDR3 is CAIGGNTEAFF. The DNA for the CDR3 is TGTGCCATCGGGGGGAACACTGAAGCTTTCTTT.